Following are 7 T cell receptor beta chains from one sample sequenced in a study of T cells after yellow fever vaccination. TCRdb passed the 5' RACE reads through MiXCR, listing each CDR3 protein once. Altogether about 580,000 distinct CDR3 sequences are present, about a sixth being singletons, with the ten largest covering 15% to 20%. Sequences were derived from PBMCs, sampled less than 6 days after the first yellow fever vaccination. Every receptor here comes from a man aged 18 to 30 who received the YFV17D yellow fever vaccine.

The chain joins TRBV4-3 to TRBJ2-3, with 10 bases identical to TRBD2. With 3 bases clipped from V and 5 bases from J, the junction kept 5 bases outside the gene matches. The germline CDR1 and CDR2 sequences are LGHNA and YSLEER. The CDR3 has 15 residues. The CDR3 loop is CASSHRLAGGDTQYF. The DNA of the CDR3 is TGCGCCAGCAGCCACCGACTAGCGGGCGGAGATACGCAGTATTTT.

This clonotype was picked up a small number of times. This chain uses TRBV7-2 with TRBJ1-2; the D gene is possibly TRBD1 (6 bases). The CDR3 sequence is 14 residues long. V lost 1 base and J lost 5, with 11 bases in between. The V gene's germline CDR1 is SGHTA and CDR2 FQGNSA. The CDR3 bases are TGTGCCAGCAGCTTAGTGGGCCAGGGGTATGGCTACACCTTC. Translation gives CASSLVGQGYGYTF.

The chain has TRBV20-1 and TRBJ2-3; 9 nucleotides match TRBD2. CDR3 length equals 17 residues. Germline-derived CDR1 and CDR2 are DFQATT and SNEGSKA (reference sequence). V lost 4 bases, J lost 0 bases, and 11 bases stayed unmatched. The CDR3 protein is CSATISGGEASTDTQYF. Written as DNA, the CDR3 is TGCAGTGCTACGATTAGCGGGGGAGAAGCTAGCACAGATACGCAGTATTTT.

The chain recombines TRBV5-6 with TRBJ1-1, with D unresolved. Germline-derived CDR1 and CDR2 are SGHDT and YYEEEE. The CDR3 runs 13 residues. With 5 bases removed from V and 4 bases from J, the gap between germline ends came to 12 bases. CDR3 sequence: CASRWVEITEAFF. The CDR3 DNA reads TGTGCCAGCAGGTGGGTGGAAATCACTGAAGCTTTCTTT.

This clonotype appeared many times. The genes are TRBV5-1 and TRBJ2-7; 7 bases are a match to TRBD1. CDR3 length equals 13 residues. V lost 2 bases to trimming and J lost 7 bases; unmatched junction nucleotides: 6. Germline CDR1 SGHRS, CDR2 YFSETQ. DNA of the CDR3: TGCGCCAGCAGCTTCCAGGACAGGATAGAGCAGTACTTC. Translation gives CASSFQDRIEQYF.

The chain employs TRBV11-2 and TRBJ1-5; weak D call: TRBD1 (6 bases). CDR1 SGHAT and CDR2 FQNNGV come from the germline V gene. V lost 1 base to trimming and J lost 0 bases, with 16 bases between them. The CDR3 is made up of 18 amino acids. CDR3 residues: CASSLGMGGRFSNQPQHF. In DNA form, the CDR3 reads TGTGCCAGCAGCTTAGGAATGGGGGGCAGGTTTAGCAATCAGCCCCAGCATTTT. Full variable domain (remainder filled in from reference TRBV11-2 and TRBJ1-5): EAGVAQSPRYKIIEKRQSVAFWCNPISGHATLYWYQQILGQGPKLLIQFQNNGVVDDSQLPKDRFSAERLKGVDSTLKIQPAKLEDSAVYLCASSLGMGGRFSNQPQHFGDGTRLSIL.

This clonotype appeared a few times. This sequence joins TRBV6-2 or TRBV6-3 and TRBJ2-2; D not certain. The CDR3 totals 15 residues. Germline V gene data show CDR1 as MNHEY and CDR2 as SVGEGT. Trimming removed 5 bases at V and 0 bases at J, with 10 bases between. The CDR3 DNA reads as TGTGCCAGCAGTGAGGAAACGGCGAACACCGGGGAGCTGTTTTTT. This translates into CASSEETANTGELFF.